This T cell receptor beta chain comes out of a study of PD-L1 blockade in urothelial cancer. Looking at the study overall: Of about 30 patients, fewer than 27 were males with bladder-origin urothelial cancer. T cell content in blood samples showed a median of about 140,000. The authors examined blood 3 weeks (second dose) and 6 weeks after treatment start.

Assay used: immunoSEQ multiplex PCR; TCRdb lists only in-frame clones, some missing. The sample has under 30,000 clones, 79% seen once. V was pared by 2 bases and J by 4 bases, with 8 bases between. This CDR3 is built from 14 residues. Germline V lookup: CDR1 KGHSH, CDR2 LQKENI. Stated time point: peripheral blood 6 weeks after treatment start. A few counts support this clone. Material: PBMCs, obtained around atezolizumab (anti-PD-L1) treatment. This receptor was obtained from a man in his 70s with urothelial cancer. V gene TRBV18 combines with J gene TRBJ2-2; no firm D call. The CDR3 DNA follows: TGTGCCAGCTCACCAGGCCCTTCCACCGGGGAGCTGTTTTTT. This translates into CASSPGPSTGELFF. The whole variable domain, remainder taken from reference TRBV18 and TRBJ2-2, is NAGVMQNPRHLVRRRGQEARLRCSPMKGHSHVYWYRQLPEEGLKFMVYLQKENIIDESGMPKERFSAEFPKEGPSILRIQQVVRGDSAAYFCASSPGPSTGELFFGEGSRLTVL.